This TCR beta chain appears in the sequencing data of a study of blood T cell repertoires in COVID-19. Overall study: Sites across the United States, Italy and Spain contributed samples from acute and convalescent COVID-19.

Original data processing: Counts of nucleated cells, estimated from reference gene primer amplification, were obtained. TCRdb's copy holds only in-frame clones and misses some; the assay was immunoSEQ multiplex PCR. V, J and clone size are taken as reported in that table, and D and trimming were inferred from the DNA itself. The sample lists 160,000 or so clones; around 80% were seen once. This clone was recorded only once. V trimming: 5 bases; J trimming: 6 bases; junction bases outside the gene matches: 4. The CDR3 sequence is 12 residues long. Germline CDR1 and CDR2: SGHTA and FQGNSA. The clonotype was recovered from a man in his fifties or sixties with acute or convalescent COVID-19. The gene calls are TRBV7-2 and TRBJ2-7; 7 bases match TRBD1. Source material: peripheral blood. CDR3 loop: CASSLDRAEQYF. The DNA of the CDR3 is TGTGCCAGCAGCCTAGACAGGGCCGAGCAGTACTTC.